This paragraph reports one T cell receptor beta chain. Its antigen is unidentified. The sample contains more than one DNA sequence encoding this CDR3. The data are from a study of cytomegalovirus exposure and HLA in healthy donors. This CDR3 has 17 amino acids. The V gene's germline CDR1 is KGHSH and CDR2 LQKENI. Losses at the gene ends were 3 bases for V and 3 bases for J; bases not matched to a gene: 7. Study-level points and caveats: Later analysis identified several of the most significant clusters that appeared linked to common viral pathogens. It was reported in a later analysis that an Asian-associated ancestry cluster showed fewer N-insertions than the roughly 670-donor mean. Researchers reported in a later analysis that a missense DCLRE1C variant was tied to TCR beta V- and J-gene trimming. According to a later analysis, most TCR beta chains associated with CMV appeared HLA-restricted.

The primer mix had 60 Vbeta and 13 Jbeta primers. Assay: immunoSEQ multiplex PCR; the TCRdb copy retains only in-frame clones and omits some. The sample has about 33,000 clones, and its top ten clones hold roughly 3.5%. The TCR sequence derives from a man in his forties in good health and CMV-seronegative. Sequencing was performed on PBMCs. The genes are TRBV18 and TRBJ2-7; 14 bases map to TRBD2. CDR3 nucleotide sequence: TGTGCCAGCTCACCCGGACTCGGGACTAGCGGGAGCTACGAGCAGTACTTC. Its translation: CASSPGLGTSGSYEQYF.